This is a list of T cell receptor beta chains from one sample in a study of beta chain features in type 1 diabetes. The assay was immunoSEQ multiplex PCR, and TCRdb's table has in-frame clones only and misses some. The sample lists about 360,000 clones, approximately 12% occurring once. The sequenced sample consisted of naive CD4+ T cells from blood. The source is a woman between 18 and 30 years old with type 1 diabetes. Each CDR3 is given with its conserved first and last residue. A D gene is named only where the DNA matches it firmly. Part of the rows lack a size; the others show once, few, many or a class for expanded clones.

clone_size: NA
d_call: TRBD1
j_call: TRBJ1-4
v_call: TRBV25-1
cdr3_aa: CASSEYGQGAVGAEKLFF
cdr3_nt: TGTGCCAGCAGTGAATACGGACAGGGGGCGGTAGGGGCAGAAAAACTGTTTTTT

clone_size: few
d_call: NA
j_call: TRBJ1-5
v_call: TRBV29-1
cdr3_aa: CSVATGSNQPQHF
cdr3_nt: TGCAGCGTCGCGACAGGCAGCAATCAGCCCCAGCATTTT

clone_size: NA
d_call: TRBD1
j_call: TRBJ2-1
v_call: TRBV19
cdr3_aa: CATSGTGRNEQFF
cdr3_nt: TGTGCCACCTCGGGGACAGGGCGGAATGAGCAGTTCTTC

clone_size: NA
d_call: NA
j_call: TRBJ1-2
v_call: TRBV18
cdr3_aa: CASSPPAGPGGYTF
cdr3_nt: TGTGCCAGCTCACCCCCCGCAGGCCCCGGTGGCTACACCTTC

clone_size: few
d_call: NA
j_call: TRBJ2-7
v_call: TRBV6-5
cdr3_aa: CASSEEPYYEQYF
cdr3_nt: TGTGCCAGCAGTGAAGAACCCTACTACGAGCAGTACTTC

clone_size: few
d_call: TRBD2
j_call: TRBJ2-1
v_call: TRBV29-1
cdr3_aa: CSVAHKLAGHNEQFF
cdr3_nt: TGCAGCGTCGCTCATAAGCTAGCGGGGCACAATGAGCAGTTCTTC

clone_size: NA
d_call: NA
j_call: TRBJ2-5
v_call: TRBV7-2
cdr3_aa: CATNFQREETQYF
cdr3_nt: TGTGCCACCAATTTCCAGCGGGAAGAGACCCAGTACTTC

clone_size: few
d_call: TRBD2
j_call: TRBJ2-5
v_call: TRBV6-5
cdr3_aa: CASCVAGASETQYF
cdr3_nt: TGTGCCAGCTGTGTAGCGGGGGCCTCAGAGACCCAGTACTTC

clone_size: NA
d_call: NA
j_call: TRBJ2-2
v_call: TRBV14
cdr3_aa: CASSQERGGELFF
cdr3_nt: TGTGCCAGCAGCCAAGAAAGGGGCGGGGAGCTGTTTTTT

clone_size: NA
d_call: NA
j_call: TRBJ2-6
v_call: TRBV27
cdr3_aa: CASSLAGANVLTF
cdr3_nt: TGTGCCAGCAGTTTGGCCGGGGCCAACGTCCTGACTTTC

clone_size: NA
d_call: TRBD2
j_call: TRBJ2-1
v_call: TRBV7-9
cdr3_aa: CASSFTSGRYNEQFF
cdr3_nt: TGTGCCAGCAGCTTCACTAGCGGGCGTTACAATGAGCAGTTCTTC

clone_size: NA
d_call: TRBD2
j_call: TRBJ2-7
v_call: TRBV19
cdr3_aa: CASRSGTSVTAESEQYF
cdr3_nt: TGTGCCAGCAGGAGCGGGACTAGCGTGACGGCGGAAAGTGAGCAGTACTTC

clone_size: NA
d_call: NA
j_call: TRBJ1-4
v_call: TRBV7-2
cdr3_aa: CASSRQHEKLFF
cdr3_nt: TGTGCCAGCAGTAGACAACATGAAAAACTGTTTTTT

clone_size: few
d_call: NA
j_call: TRBJ2-1
v_call: TRBV28
cdr3_aa: CASSSGLTGEQFF
cdr3_nt: TGTGCCAGCAGTTCCGGACTAACTGGCGAGCAGTTCTTC

clone_size: few
d_call: NA
j_call: TRBJ1-5
v_call: TRBV19
cdr3_aa: CASNWGENSNQPQHF
cdr3_nt: TGTGCCAGTAACTGGGGGGAGAATAGCAATCAGCCCCAGCATTTT

clone_size: few
d_call: NA
j_call: TRBJ2-5
v_call: TRBV5-1
cdr3_aa: CASSLAKVQTSRETQYF
cdr3_nt: TGCGCCAGCAGCTTGGCCAAGGTGCAGACTAGTCGTGAGACCCAGTACTTC

clone_size: NA
d_call: NA
j_call: TRBJ2-1
v_call: TRBV30
cdr3_aa: CAWIGAGGIYNEQFF
cdr3_nt: TGTGCCTGGATTGGTGCGGGCGGGATCTACAATGAGCAGTTCTTC

clone_size: few
d_call: NA
j_call: TRBJ1-2
v_call: TRBV4-1
cdr3_aa: CASSQGIPSRDYGYTF
cdr3_nt: TGCGCCAGCAGCCAAGGAATCCCTTCCAGGGACTATGGCTACACCTTC

clone_size: NA
d_call: TRBD2
j_call: TRBJ2-7
v_call: TRBV30
cdr3_aa: CAWRDAAGGYYEQYF
cdr3_nt: TGTGCCTGGAGAGACGCTGCGGGAGGGTACTACGAGCAGTACTTC

clone_size: NA
d_call: TRBD2
j_call: TRBJ2-2
v_call: TRBV27
cdr3_aa: CARCYGGRLGGELFF
cdr3_nt: TGTGCCAGATGTTATGGCGGGAGGCTGGGTGGGGAGCTGTTTTTT

clone_size: few
d_call: NA
j_call: TRBJ2-7
v_call: TRBV28
cdr3_aa: CASSRSPTYEQYF
cdr3_nt: TGTGCCAGCAGTCGGTCACCAACCTACGAGCAGTACTTC

clone_size: few
d_call: NA
j_call: TRBJ2-2
v_call: TRBV9
cdr3_aa: CASSRDTNTGELFF
cdr3_nt: TGTGCCAGCAGCCGGGACACGAACACCGGGGAGCTGTTTTTT

clone_size: NA
d_call: NA
j_call: TRBJ2-7
v_call: TRBV7-9
cdr3_aa: CASSSGDEQYF
cdr3_nt: TGTGCCAGCAGCTCCGGGGACGAGCAGTACTTC

clone_size: NA
d_call: NA
j_call: TRBJ1-1
v_call: TRBV18
cdr3_aa: CASSPWAEKDTEAFF
cdr3_nt: TGTGCCAGCTCACCTTGGGCAGAAAAAGACACTGAAGCTTTCTTT

clone_size: few
d_call: NA
j_call: TRBJ1-1
v_call: TRBV7-9
cdr3_aa: CASSLSNMNTEAFF
cdr3_nt: TGTGCCAGCAGCTTATCAAACATGAACACTGAAGCTTTCTTT

clone_size: few
d_call: TRBD2
j_call: TRBJ2-1
v_call: TRBV2
cdr3_aa: CASRPKLAGGNEQFF
cdr3_nt: TGTGCCAGCCGCCCCAAACTAGCGGGGGGGAATGAGCAGTTCTTC

clone_size: few
d_call: NA
j_call: TRBJ2-1
v_call: TRBV21-1
cdr3_aa: CASSKVGTSGRGYNEQFF
cdr3_nt: TGTGCCAGCAGCAAAGTGGGGACTAGCGGGAGGGGTTACAATGAGCAGTTCTTC

clone_size: few
d_call: NA
j_call: TRBJ1-2
v_call: TRBV2
cdr3_aa: CASSGVNGYTF
cdr3_nt: TGTGCCAGCAGTGGTGTCAATGGCTACACCTTC

clone_size: few
d_call: NA
j_call: TRBJ1-1
v_call: TRBV30
cdr3_aa: CAWSFTGDEAFF
cdr3_nt: TGTGCCTGGAGTTTTACCGGGGATGAAGCTTTCTTT

clone_size: NA
d_call: NA
j_call: TRBJ2-1
v_call: TRBV6-5
cdr3_aa: CASSSEGAPRNNEQFF
cdr3_nt: TGTGCCAGCAGTTCCGAGGGAGCCCCGCGGAACAATGAGCAGTTCTTC

clone_size: NA
d_call: TRBD1
j_call: TRBJ2-7
v_call: TRBV7-9
cdr3_aa: CASSLTGTGNEQYF
cdr3_nt: TGTGCCAGCAGCTTAACCGGGACAGGAAACGAGCAGTACTTC

clone_size: NA
d_call: TRBD1
j_call: TRBJ2-5
v_call: TRBV10-3
cdr3_aa: CAIRSPTGGQETQYF
cdr3_nt: TGTGCCATCAGATCCCCGACAGGGGGACAAGAGACCCAGTACTTC